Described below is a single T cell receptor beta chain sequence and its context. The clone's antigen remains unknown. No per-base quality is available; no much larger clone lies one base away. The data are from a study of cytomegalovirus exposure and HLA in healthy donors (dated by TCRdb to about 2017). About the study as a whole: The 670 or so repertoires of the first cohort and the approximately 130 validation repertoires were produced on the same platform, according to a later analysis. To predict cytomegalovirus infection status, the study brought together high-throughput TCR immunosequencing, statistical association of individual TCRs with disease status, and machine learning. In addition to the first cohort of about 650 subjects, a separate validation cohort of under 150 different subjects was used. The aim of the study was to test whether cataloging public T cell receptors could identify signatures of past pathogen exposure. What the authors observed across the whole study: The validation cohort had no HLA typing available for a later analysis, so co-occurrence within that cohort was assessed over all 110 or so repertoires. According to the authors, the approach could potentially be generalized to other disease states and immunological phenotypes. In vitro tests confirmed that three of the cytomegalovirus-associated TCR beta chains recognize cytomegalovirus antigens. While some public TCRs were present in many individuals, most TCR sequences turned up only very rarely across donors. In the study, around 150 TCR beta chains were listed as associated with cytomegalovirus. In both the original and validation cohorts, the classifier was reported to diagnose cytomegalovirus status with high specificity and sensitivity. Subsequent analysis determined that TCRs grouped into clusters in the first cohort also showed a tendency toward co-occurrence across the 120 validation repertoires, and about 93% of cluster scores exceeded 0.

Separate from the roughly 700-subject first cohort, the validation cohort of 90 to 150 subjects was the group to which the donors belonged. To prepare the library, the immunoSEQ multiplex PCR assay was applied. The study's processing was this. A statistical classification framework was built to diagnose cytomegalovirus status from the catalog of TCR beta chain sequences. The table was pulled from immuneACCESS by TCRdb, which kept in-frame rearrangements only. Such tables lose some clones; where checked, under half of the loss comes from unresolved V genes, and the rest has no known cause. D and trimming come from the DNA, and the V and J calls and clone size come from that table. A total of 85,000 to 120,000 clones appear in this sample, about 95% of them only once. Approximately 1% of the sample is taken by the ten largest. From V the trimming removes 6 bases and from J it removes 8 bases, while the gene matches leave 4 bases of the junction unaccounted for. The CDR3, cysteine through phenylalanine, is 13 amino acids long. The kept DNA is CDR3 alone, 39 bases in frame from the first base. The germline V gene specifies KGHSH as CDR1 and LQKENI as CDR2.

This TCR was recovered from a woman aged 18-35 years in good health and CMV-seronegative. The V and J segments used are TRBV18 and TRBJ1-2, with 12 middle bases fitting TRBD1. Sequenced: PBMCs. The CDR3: CASSRDRGLGYTF. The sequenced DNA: TGTGCCAGCTCCCGGGACAGGGGGCTCGGCTACACCTTC.